Following are 18 T cell receptor beta chains from one sample sequenced in a study of T cells in Graves' hyperthyroidism and ophthalmopathy. The TCR beta CDR3 regions underwent amplification using RNA transcripts as the source. The HTBI primer set was used in a first-round RT-PCR of the TCR CDR3. TCRdb itself ran the multiplex PCR reads through MiXCR, one entry per CDR3 protein. Found here are about 610,000 distinct CDR3 sequences, 35% to 55% of them singletons; the top ten hold around 7.7%. The sequencing input was peripheral blood or thyroid tissue (not recorded which). The source is a young woman with Graves' hyperthyroidism.

In this sample, this clonotype turned up many times. The CDR3 loop is CSAGGPYNEQFF. The CDR3 DNA is TGCAGCGCTGGGGGGCCATACAATGAGCAGTTCTTC. This chain links TRBV29-1 with TRBJ2-1; the D call may be TRBD1 or TRBD2 (6 bases each). Germline assignment: CDR1 SQVTM and CDR2 ANQGSEA. The CDR3 totals 12 residues. Trimming took off 7 bases at V and 4 bases at J, with 11 bases between the two ends.

The chain combines TRBV6-6 with TRBJ2-5; possibly TRBD2 for D (5 bases). The CDR3 runs 16 residues. V was trimmed by 5 bases and J by 2 bases, leaving 18 bases between them. From germline, CDR1 is MNHNY and CDR2 SVGAGI (reference sequence). The CDR3 DNA sequence: TGTGCCAGCAGTGTGGGCCACGAGGGATCACAAGAGACCCAGTACTTC. Its protein is CASSVGHEGSQETQYF.

This clonotype was found many times. The rearrangement uses TRBV20-1 and TRBJ2-7; 9 bases are shared with TRBD2. This CDR3 has 13 amino acids. Looked up from germline, CDR1 is DFQATT and CDR2 is SNEGSKA (reference sequence). V was clipped by 0 bases and J by 6 bases; unmatched bases: 3. The CDR3 region is CSARDPSGAEQYF. CDR3 DNA: TGCAGTGCTAGAGATCCTAGCGGGGCCGAGCAGTACTTC.

The genes are TRBV29-1 and TRBJ1-2, with 9 bases lining up with TRBD1. CDR3 size: 12 residues. Germline CDR1 is SQVTM and CDR2 is ANQGSEA. V shed 6 bases, J shed 8 bases, and the junction held 7 bases outside the gene matches. CDR3 DNA sequence: TGCAGCGTGGTACAGGGGGCAAAGGGCTACACCTTC. This sequence encodes CSVVQGAKGYTF.

The CDR3 loop reads CASSCTGNTEAFF. CDR3 bases: TGTGCCAGCAGCTGTACCGGGAACACTGAAGCTTTCTTT. The chain joins TRBV7-9 to TRBJ1-1; D not resolved. Deletions cut 4 bases from V and 1 base from J, with 7 bases between. The CDR3 has 13 residues. Germline V gives CDR1 SEHNR, CDR2 FQNEAQ (reference sequence).

Many counts were recorded for this clonotype. The chain has TRBV10-3 and TRBJ2-5; D is perhaps TRBD1 (5 bases). Germline lookup yields CDR1 ENHRY and CDR2 SYGVKD. Deletions cut 4 bases from V and 2 bases from J, with 20 bases between. There are 17 residues in the CDR3. The CDR3 region is CAISVGPQAPGQETQYF. The CDR3, as DNA: TGTGCCATCAGTGTAGGGCCACAGGCCCCGGGTCAAGAGACCCAGTACTTC.

The chain employs TRBV29-1 and TRBJ2-5, with 9 bases that match TRBD2. Germline CDR1 is SQVTM and CDR2 is ANQGSEA. Unmatched junction bases numbered 7, after V lost 4 bases and J lost 13 bases. CDR3 size: 11 residues. CDR3 DNA: TGCAGCGTTGGGGGGCGGGAGGGCCGGTACTTC. Its translation is CSVGGREGRYF.

This clonotype was found many times. The rearrangement joins TRBV11-2 to TRBJ2-7; TRBD2 is a possible D gene (5 bases). Per the germline V gene, CDR1 is SGHAT and CDR2 is FQNNGV. V lost 7 bases and J lost 7, with 14 bases in between. This CDR3 spans 12 amino acids. CDR3 DNA: TGTGCCAGCACCGAAACCGGGGATGAGCAGTACTTC. This translates into CASTETGDEQYF.

This clonotype was found many times. J is TRBJ2-2 and V is TRBV7-9; D tentatively reads TRBD1 or TRBD2 (5 bases each). Germline V gene data show CDR1 as SEHNR and CDR2 as FQNEAQ (reference sequence). V lost 4 bases and J lost 7, with 19 bases in between. The CDR3 is 16 amino acids. The CDR3 region has the DNA TGTGCCAGCAGCTCGGAGGCGTGGGGGAACGGCGGGGAGCTGTTTTTT. Amino acids: CASSSEAWGNGGELFF.

The chain has TRBV10-3 and TRBJ2-5; no reliable D call. Trimming pared 4 bases from V and 3 bases from J, leaving 6 bases between. The CDR3 sequence is 12 residues long. Germline V gene lookup returns CDR1 ENHRY and CDR2 SYGVKD. CDR3 sequence (DNA): TGTGCCATCAGTGGGTTAGAAGAGACCCAGTACTTC. Translating it yields CAISGLEETQYF.

This rearrangement joins TRBV2 to TRBJ1-1, with a tentative D call TRBD1 (5 bases). CDR1 SNHLY and CDR2 FYNNEI come from the germline V gene. Between the trimmed V and J ends, which lost 8 bases and 4 bases, there was a span of 11 bases. The CDR3 loop spans 12 amino acids. The CDR3 bases are TGTGCCAGCCATTTTAGGGGCACTGAAGCTTTCTTT. Protein: CASHFRGTEAFF. The full variable domain, with the rest looked up from reference TRBV2 and TRBJ1-1, is EPEVTQTPSHQVTQMGQEVILRCVPISNHLYFYWYRQILGQKVEFLVSFYNNEISEKSEIFDDQFSVERPDGSNFTLKIRSTKLEDSAMYFCASHFRGTEAFFGQGTRLTVV.

V gene TRBV29-1 combines with J gene TRBJ1-2; 10 positions agree with TRBD1. This CDR3 is 12 amino acids long. CDR1 SQVTM and CDR2 ANQGSEA come from the germline V gene. J was trimmed by 7 bases and V by 5 bases; bases with no gene match: 4. The CDR3 region is CSVRQGAVGYTF. CDR3 in DNA: TGCAGCGTTAGACAGGGGGCTGTTGGCTACACCTTC.

On this clonotype itself: This may stem from a read error, because a much larger clone lies one nucleotide away. This sequence joins TRBV4-1 and TRBJ1-1; D remains ambiguous. CDR1 MGHRA and CDR2 YSYEKL come from the germline V gene. The CDR3 totals 14 residues. CDR3 nucleotide sequence: TGCGCCAGCAGCGAAAATGGCAGGAACACTGGAGCTTTCTTT. This translates into CASSENGRNTGAFF.

The gene calls are TRBV7-9 and TRBJ1-3, with D uncertain. The V end was cut by 1 base, the J end by 8 bases, with 9 bases between. The CDR3 is 13 amino acids. CDR1 is SEHNR and CDR2 is FQNEAQ in the germline V gene (reference sequence). CDR3 sequence reads: CASSLVYGYTIYF. The CDR3 DNA follows: TGTGCCAGCAGCTTAGTCTACGGCTACACCATATATTTT.

This clonotype has at least ten counts. The genes are TRBV7-8 and TRBJ2-5; D is ambiguous. The ends were cut back, 3 bases at V and 2 bases at J, with 7 bases in the middle. This CDR3 region has 13 residues. Germline CDR1 reads SGHVS; CDR2 reads FQNEAQ. In DNA, the CDR3 is TGTGCCAGCAGCTTGGCGGAGCAAGAGACCCAGTACTTC. Translated: CASSLAEQETQYF.

The gene calls are TRBV7-2 and TRBJ1-2, with a weak D call TRBD1 (6 bases). The CDR3 is made up of 16 amino acids. The V gene lost 2 bases and the J gene lost 1 base, with 14 bases spanning the gap. CDR1 SGHTA and CDR2 FQGNSA come from the germline V gene. The chain's CDR3 is CASSLSGAGVNYGYTF. The CDR3 DNA reads as TGTGCCAGCAGCTTATCAGGGGCAGGGGTTAACTATGGCTACACCTTC.

This clonotype showed up just a few times. The chain has TRBV6-1 and TRBJ2-2; 8 bases agree with TRBD2. The V segment lost 7 bases and the J segment 1 base; nucleotides outside the gene matches: 11. The V gene's germline CDR1 is MNHNS and CDR2 SASEGT. There are 17 residues in the CDR3. Here the CDR3 reads CASIPGFAGGNTGELFF. DNA of the CDR3: TGTGCCAGCATCCCGGGGTTTGCGGGAGGGAACACCGGGGAGCTGTTTTTT.

A note on this clonotype: This may arise from a read error, as a much more abundant clone is one base away. The gene calls are TRBV12-3 or TRBV12-4 and TRBJ1-1, with 9 positions matching TRBD1. V trimming: 8 bases; J trimming: 4 bases; junction bases outside the gene matches: 8. The CDR3 has 14 residues. CDR3 region: CASGQTGGGTEAFF. The CDR3 coding sequence is TGTGCCAGCGGCCAGACAGGGGGAGGCACTGAAGCTTTCTTT.